Following are 19 T cell receptor beta chains from one sample sequenced in a study of cytomegalovirus exposure and HLA in healthy donors. The study ran its PCR with 60 Vbeta and 13 Jbeta primers. Using immunoSEQ multiplex PCR, the repertoire was profiled, and TCRdb retains in-frame clones only, with some absent. The repertoire includes more than 75,000 clones, approximately 90% of them detected once, and 2.3% sits in the top ten. Sequenced sample: PBMCs. The receptor source for this set is a man aged 18 to 35 in good health and CMV-seronegative.

The chain carries TRBV6-1 and TRBJ1-1; unclear D gene. The CDR3 is 14 residues long. From germline, CDR1 is MNHNS and CDR2 SASEGT. The V end was cut by 6 bases, the J end by 8 bases, with 19 bases between. CDR3 sequence: CASRYVGYRPEAFF. DNA for the CDR3: TGTGCCAGCAGGTATGTCGGGTATAGGCCCGAAGCTTTCTTT.

The genes are TRBV29-1 and TRBJ2-3; 7 bases align to TRBD2. The CDR3 is 13 amino acids. Germline CDR1 reads SQVTM; CDR2 reads ANQGSEA. V shed 4 bases and J 1 base; nucleotides not matched to a gene: 2. The CDR3 coding sequence is TGCAGCGTTGGCACTAGCGGCACAGATACGCAGTATTTT. Encoded protein: CSVGTSGTDTQYF.

The chain links TRBV18 to TRBJ1-3, with unresolved D. The V gene lost 1 base and the J gene lost 3 bases, with 16 bases spanning the gap. Germline CDR1 KGHSH, CDR2 LQKENI. The CDR3 spans 17 residues. CDR3 in DNA: TGTGCCAGCTCACCACTAGTTTCTCGTGCCGTTGGAAACACCATATATTTT. Translated: CASSPLVSRAVGNTIYF.

The chain joins TRBV6-1 to TRBJ2-5, with a tentative D call TRBD2 (6 bases). V was trimmed by 6 bases and J by 1 base, leaving 9 bases between them. The CDR3 covers 13 residues. CDR1 is MNHNS, CDR2 SASEGT, per germline. CDR3 nucleotide sequence: TGTGCCAGCAGGGTGGGGGGCCAAGAGACCCAGTACTTC. Translating gives CASRVGGQETQYF.

In the case of this clone: At the DNA level, this CDR3 is encoded by other sequences in the same sample as well. The gene calls are TRBV28 and TRBJ2-7; D may be TRBD2 (6 bases). V was pared by 8 bases and J by 2 bases, with 10 bases between. The CDR3 length is 12 residues. CDR1 is MDHEN, CDR2 SYDVKM, per germline. The CDR3, as DNA: TGTGCCAGCCAACGGGAGACCTACGAGCAGTACTTC. Translation gives CASQRETYEQYF.

The V call is TRBV7-9, the J call TRBJ1-1; D gene unclear. In germline, CDR1 is SEHNR, CDR2 FQNEAQ (reference sequence). The V end was cut by 1 base, the J end by 1 base, with 7 bases between. The CDR3 is 14 amino acids. CDR3 in amino acids: CASSLELQNTEAFF. In nucleotides, the CDR3 is TGTGCCAGCAGCTTAGAATTACAGAACACTGAAGCTTTCTTT.

The CDR3 DNA is TGTGCCAGCAGTTTATCCTCCGTCGGTACGCAGTATTTT. Translation gives CASSLSSVGTQYF. The chain combines TRBV27 with TRBJ2-3; D is undetermined. Germline-derived CDR1 and CDR2 are MNHEY and SMNVEV (reference sequence). V was shortened by 0 bases and J by 8 bases, with 9 bases between the two germline ends. This CDR3 comprises 13 residues.

This chain uses TRBV6-5 with TRBJ1-2; 7 bases fit TRBD1. J was trimmed by 2 bases and V by 7 bases; bases with no gene match: 10. The CDR3 sequence is 15 residues long. Germline loops: CDR1 MNHEY, CDR2 SVGAGI. The CDR3 coding sequence is TGTGCCAGCACTCAGGGGGTGACAGGGAACTATGGCTACACCTTC. Encoded protein: CASTQGVTGNYGYTF.

This clone was seen once. V gene TRBV5-1 combines with J gene TRBJ2-6, with 8 bases fitting TRBD1. Trimming removed 5 bases from V and 0 bases from J; junction bases left unmatched: 7. The germline CDR1 and CDR2 sequences are SGHRS and YFSETQ. The CDR3 spans 17 residues. The CDR3 nucleotides read TGCGCCAGCAGGATTAGGGACAGGAACTCTGGGGCCAACGTCCTGACTTTC. It codes for CASRIRDRNSGANVLTF.

The sample holds one count of this clone. The CDR3 region is CASSLGPGLAGGKTQYF. CDR3 bases: TGTGCCAGCAGCTTGGGACCGGGACTAGCGGGAGGCAAGACCCAGTACTTC. The chain joins TRBV7-9 to TRBJ2-5, with TRBD2 identical over 15 bases. The V and J ends lost 3 bases and 6 bases, in that order; junction bases with no gene match: 8. The CDR3 totals 17 residues. Germline CDR1 SEHNR, CDR2 FQNEAQ (reference sequence).

About this clone: One end of the junction varies from germline; a read error may be responsible. The chain links TRBV7-2 to TRBJ2-1; possibly TRBD2 for D (5 bases). CDR1 is SGHTA and CDR2 is FQGNSA in the germline V gene. This CDR3 spans 14 amino acids. The CDR3 loop is CATSGLTNYNEQFF. The CDR3 region has the DNA TGTGCCACCAGCGGACTGACTAACTACAATGAGCAGTTCTTC.

The J gene is TRBJ1-4, the V gene TRBV7-9; perhaps TRBD1 as D (6 bases). The germline V and J ends were trimmed by 3 bases and 6 bases, with 17 bases remaining between them. The length of the CDR3 is 16 residues. Germline V gene data show CDR1 as SEHNR and CDR2 as FQNEAQ (reference sequence). The CDR3 protein is CASSFQGGGMYEKLFF. The CDR3 bases are TGTGCCAGCAGCTTCCAAGGGGGAGGGATGTATGAAAAACTGTTTTTT.

The rearrangement uses TRBV29-1 and TRBJ1-1; perhaps TRBD1 as D (6 bases). This CDR3 is 16 amino acids long. The V gene lost 6 bases and the J gene lost 1 base, with 21 bases spanning the gap. Germline V gene sequence: CDR1 SQVTM, CDR2 ANQGSEA. The CDR3 here is CSVKGGAALRNTEAFF. CDR3 nucleotides: TGCAGCGTCAAAGGGGGGGCAGCTCTAAGGAACACTGAAGCTTTCTTT.

V usage is TRBV28 and J usage is TRBJ2-1; 11 bases agree with TRBD2. The CDR3 has 15 residues. The germline V gene has CDR1 MDHEN and CDR2 SYDVKM. Germline trimming cut 5 bases from V and 6 bases from J; bases unmatched to any gene: 6. CDR3 DNA: TGTGCCAGCAGTCCACTAGCGGGAGACGGCAATGAGCAGTTCTTC. Translation gives CASSPLAGDGNEQFF. The full variable domain, its missing parts supplied by reference TRBV28 and TRBJ2-1, is DVKVTQSSRYLVKRTGEKVFLECVQDMDHENMFWYRQDPGLGLRLIYFSYDVKMKEKGDIPEGYSVSREKKERFSLILESASTNQTSMYLCASSPLAGDGNEQFFGPGTRLTVL.

V usage is TRBV28 and J usage is TRBJ2-1; D may be TRBD1 (5 bases). Trimming took 7 bases from V and 0 from J, leaving 28 bases between them. CDR1 and CDR2 (germline): MDHEN, SYDVKM. The CDR3 contains 20 residues. Written as DNA, the CDR3 is TGTGCCAGCAAGAAGGGGATAGGGCAGACCGAAAGAAGCTCCTACAATGAGCAGTTCTTC. This encodes CASKKGIGQTERSSYNEQFF.

A note on this clone: Compared with germline, one end of the junction differs, possibly owing to a read error. The V and J genes are TRBV7-9 and TRBJ1-6, with 7 bases matching TRBD1. The CDR3 has 16 amino acids. Germline V gives CDR1 SEHNR, CDR2 FQNEAQ (reference sequence). CDR3 coding DNA: TGTTCCAGCAGCTCCACAGGGGTCGCCTTTAATTCACCCCTCCACTTT. Amino acids: CSSSSTGVAFNSPLHF.

CDR3 residues: CASSSGQESNQPQHF. CDR3 sequence (DNA): TGTGCCAGCAGTTCAGGACAGGAAAGCAATCAGCCCCAGCATTTT. This sequence joins TRBV28 and TRBJ1-5; 7 bases match TRBD1. The germline gives CDR1 MDHEN, CDR2 SYDVKM. The CDR3 covers 15 residues. Trimming cost V 4 bases and J 1 base; bases outside gene matches: 4.

The gene calls are TRBV6-5 and TRBJ2-1; perhaps TRBD2 as D (6 bases). CDR1 MNHEY and CDR2 SVGAGI come from the germline V gene. This CDR3 has 13 residues. Between the trimmed V and J ends, which lost 6 bases and 6 bases, there was a span of 12 bases. The CDR3 nucleotides read TGTGCCAGCAGAGGGGCGGGGTTCAATGAGCAGTTCTTC. This gives the protein CASRGAGFNEQFF.

The chain links TRBV9 to TRBJ2-1; 13 nucleotides agree with TRBD2. The germline gives CDR1 SGDLS, CDR2 YYNGEE. This CDR3 has 15 amino acids. V was pared by 2 bases and J by 8 bases, with 4 bases of the junction left unmatched. The CDR3 bases are TGTGCCAGCAGCGTCGGACTAGCGGGAGTTTATGAGCAGTTCTTC. Its protein product is CASSVGLAGVYEQFF. Filled out from reference TRBV9 and TRBJ2-1, the complete variable domain reads DSGVTQTPKHLITATGQRVTLRCSPRSGDLSVYWYQQSLDQGLQFLIQYYNGEERAKGNILERFSAQQFPDLHSELNLSSLELGDSALYFCASSVGLAGVYEQFFGPGTRLTVL.